The rows below give T cell receptor beta chains drawn from one sample of a study of blood T cell repertoires in COVID-19. Assay used: immunoSEQ multiplex PCR; TCRdb lists only in-frame clones, some missing. The sample has over 200,000 clones, approximately 86% seen once. Specimen: PBMCs or T cells enriched from blood (not recorded which). Receptor source: a woman in her 30s who had been exposed to COVID-19. The CDR3 runs from the conserved cysteine through the conserved F or W. Each record gives: V gene, J gene, D gene, clone size, CDR3 DNA, CDR3 protein. The D gene is left open where the match is weak. Not every row has a clone size; where given, it reads once, few, many or a size class.

v_call: TRBV2; j_call: TRBJ2-5; d_call: NA; clone_size: NA; cdr3_nt: TGTGCCAGCCGGAGAGGACTCGAAGAGACCCAGTACTTC; cdr3_aa: CASRRGLEETQYF
v_call: TRBV20-1; j_call: TRBJ2-2; d_call: TRBD2; clone_size: NA; cdr3_nt: TGCAGTGCTAGTGGGGTTGGCGGGGGGAACACCGGGGAGCTGTTTTTT; cdr3_aa: CSASGVGGGNTGELFF
v_call: TRBV9; j_call: TRBJ2-1; d_call: NA; clone_size: NA; cdr3_nt: TGTGCCAGCAGCGCGTTTGCGGGGAATGAGCAGTTCTTC; cdr3_aa: CASSAFAGNEQFF
v_call: TRBV5-1; j_call: TRBJ1-2; d_call: NA; clone_size: NA; cdr3_nt: TGCGCCAGCAGCCCATGGAGGCAGTTTAACTATGGCTACACCTTC; cdr3_aa: CASSPWRQFNYGYTF
v_call: TRBV7-6; j_call: TRBJ1-1; d_call: TRBD1; clone_size: NA; cdr3_nt: TGTGCCAGCAGCTTGACAGGGGAGAACACTGAAGCTTTCTTT; cdr3_aa: CASSLTGENTEAFF
v_call: TRBV27; j_call: TRBJ1-1; d_call: NA; clone_size: NA; cdr3_nt: TGTGCCAGCAGTTTATTCACAGGGAACACTGAAGCTTTCTTT; cdr3_aa: CASSLFTGNTEAFF
v_call: TRBV29-1; j_call: TRBJ1-1; d_call: NA; clone_size: NA; cdr3_nt: TGCAGCGCTGGGGTGTTTCCGGACAAGAACACTGAAGCTTTCTTT; cdr3_aa: CSAGVFPDKNTEAFF
v_call: TRBV18; j_call: TRBJ2-1; d_call: TRBD1; clone_size: NA; cdr3_nt: TGTGCCAGCTCACTTGGACAGGGGTCCAATGAGCAGTTCTTC; cdr3_aa: CASSLGQGSNEQFF
v_call: TRBV6-5; j_call: TRBJ1-2; d_call: TRBD1; clone_size: NA; cdr3_nt: TGTGCCAGCGGGACAGACCACAACTATGGCTACACCTTC; cdr3_aa: CASGTDHNYGYTF
v_call: TRBV29-1; j_call: TRBJ2-3; d_call: NA; clone_size: NA; cdr3_nt: TGCAGCGTTCCTCTGGGGGGGGCGGATACGCAGTATTTT; cdr3_aa: CSVPLGGADTQYF
v_call: TRBV3-1/TRBV3-2; j_call: TRBJ1-1; d_call: NA; clone_size: once; cdr3_nt: TGTGCCAGCAGCCCGGAAGGGGCCGGGTCCGGGGGGCGAAGTGAAGCTTTCTTT; cdr3_aa: CASSPEGAGSGGRSEAFF
v_call: TRBV2; j_call: TRBJ1-5; d_call: TRBD1; clone_size: NA; cdr3_nt: TGTGCCAGCAGTAGCAGGGGGCTGGATCAGCCCCAGCATTTT; cdr3_aa: CASSSRGLDQPQHF
v_call: TRBV9; j_call: TRBJ1-2; d_call: TRBD1; clone_size: once; cdr3_nt: TGTGCCAGCAGCGGAGAAGGGGGCGCGAGCTATGGCTACACCTTC; cdr3_aa: CASSGEGGASYGYTF
v_call: TRBV9; j_call: TRBJ2-2; d_call: NA; clone_size: NA; cdr3_nt: TGTGCCAGCAGCGTACGGGGTGATAACACCGGGGAGCTGTTTTTT; cdr3_aa: CASSVRGDNTGELFF
v_call: TRBV15; j_call: TRBJ2-1; d_call: TRBD2; clone_size: NA; cdr3_nt: TGTGCCACCAGCAGAGATTTCCCCCCCAGCGGGGGATACAATGAGCAGTTCTTC; cdr3_aa: CATSRDFPPSGGYNEQFF
v_call: TRBV20-1; j_call: TRBJ1-1; d_call: NA; clone_size: NA; cdr3_nt: TGCAGTGCTAGTCCCCAGTTGAACACTGAAGCTTTCTTT; cdr3_aa: CSASPQLNTEAFF
v_call: TRBV3-1/TRBV3-2; j_call: TRBJ2-7; d_call: TRBD2; clone_size: NA; cdr3_nt: TGTGCCAGCAGCCCCTACCGGGACTACCCCACCTACGAGCAGTACTTC; cdr3_aa: CASSPYRDYPTYEQYF
v_call: TRBV18; j_call: TRBJ1-6; d_call: NA; clone_size: NA; cdr3_nt: TGTGCCAGCTCACCAGCTGAGAGGGATTCACCCCTCCACTTT; cdr3_aa: CASSPAERDSPLHF
v_call: TRBV5-1; j_call: TRBJ2-5; d_call: NA; clone_size: NA; cdr3_nt: TGCGCCAGCCGACAGGGAGGTAAAGAGACCCAGTACTTC; cdr3_aa: CASRQGGKETQYF
v_call: TRBV3-1/TRBV3-2; j_call: TRBJ1-1; d_call: TRBD1; clone_size: NA; cdr3_nt: TGTGCCAGCAGCCAAGGACAGGGAACCACTGAAGCTTTCTTT; cdr3_aa: CASSQGQGTTEAFF
v_call: TRBV5-1; j_call: TRBJ2-7; d_call: TRBD1; clone_size: NA; cdr3_nt: TGCGCCAGCAGCTTGACGGGACAGGGCCGATCGGAGCAGTACTTC; cdr3_aa: CASSLTGQGRSEQYF
v_call: TRBV19; j_call: TRBJ2-7; d_call: TRBD2; clone_size: NA; cdr3_nt: TGTGCCAGTAGTATAAGCCCCACCTTGGGGACTAGACTTTACGAGCAGTACTTC; cdr3_aa: CASSISPTLGTRLYEQYF
v_call: TRBV2; j_call: TRBJ1-1; d_call: NA; clone_size: NA; cdr3_nt: TGTGCCAGCATGTTGGACAGTGAAGCTTTCTTT; cdr3_aa: CASMLDSEAFF
v_call: TRBV6-5; j_call: TRBJ1-2; d_call: TRBD1; clone_size: NA; cdr3_nt: TGTGCCAGCAGGTCGGGACAGGGGACTAACTATGGCTACACCTTC; cdr3_aa: CASRSGQGTNYGYTF
v_call: TRBV7-2; j_call: TRBJ1-1; d_call: NA; clone_size: NA; cdr3_nt: TGTGCCAGCAGCCACCGGGGAGGCACCACTGAAGCTTTCTTT; cdr3_aa: CASSHRGGTTEAFF
v_call: TRBV6-6; j_call: TRBJ1-2; d_call: NA; clone_size: NA; cdr3_nt: TGTGCCAGCAGCCAGGGGCCCAACTATGGCTACACCTTC; cdr3_aa: CASSQGPNYGYTF
v_call: TRBV7-2; j_call: TRBJ2-4; d_call: TRBD1; clone_size: NA; cdr3_nt: TGTGCCAGCAGCTGGGGACAGAAAAACATTCAGTACTTC; cdr3_aa: CASSWGQKNIQYF
v_call: TRBV19; j_call: TRBJ1-4; d_call: TRBD1; clone_size: NA; cdr3_nt: TGTGCCAGTAGTATGGGTCAGGGGGCTTTCGATGAAAAACTGTTTTTT; cdr3_aa: CASSMGQGAFDEKLFF
v_call: TRBV7-8; j_call: TRBJ1-5; d_call: NA; clone_size: NA; cdr3_nt: TGTGCCAGCAGCTTGCAGGGGAGCAATCAGCCCCAGCATTTT; cdr3_aa: CASSLQGSNQPQHF
v_call: TRBV2; j_call: TRBJ2-2; d_call: TRBD1; clone_size: NA; cdr3_nt: TGTGCCAGCACGAGACAGGGGGCGGCGGGGGAGCTGTTTTTT; cdr3_aa: CASTRQGAAGELFF
v_call: TRBV2; j_call: TRBJ1-5; d_call: NA; clone_size: NA; cdr3_nt: TGTGCCAGCACCCTCGGAGGGGGGGGCCTTAGCAATCAGCCCCAGCATTTT; cdr3_aa: CASTLGGGGLSNQPQHF
v_call: TRBV7-8; j_call: TRBJ1-5; d_call: NA; clone_size: NA; cdr3_nt: TGTGCCAGCAGCCCCGGTAATAGCAATCAGCCCCAGCATTTT; cdr3_aa: CASSPGNSNQPQHF
v_call: TRBV5-4; j_call: TRBJ1-2; d_call: TRBD1; clone_size: once; cdr3_nt: TGTGCCAGCAGCGCGGACAGGGGGGCAGGGGGCTACACCTTC; cdr3_aa: CASSADRGAGGYTF
v_call: TRBV11-2; j_call: TRBJ2-5; d_call: NA; clone_size: NA; cdr3_nt: TGTGCCAGCAGCTTGGAGCAAGAGACCCAGTACTTC; cdr3_aa: CASSLEQETQYF
v_call: TRBV2; j_call: TRBJ1-1; d_call: NA; clone_size: NA; cdr3_nt: TGTGCCAGCAGTACCCCGGGGGGTGTGGGGACTGAAGCTTTCTTT; cdr3_aa: CASSTPGGVGTEAFF
v_call: TRBV28; j_call: TRBJ1-6; d_call: NA; clone_size: NA; cdr3_nt: TGTGCCAGCAGTTTATTCGCCGAAGCGGCAAGAAGCTCCTATAATTCACCCCTCCACTTT; cdr3_aa: CASSLFAEAARSSYNSPLHF
v_call: TRBV27; j_call: TRBJ1-5; d_call: TRBD1; clone_size: few; cdr3_nt: TGTGCCAGCAGTTTCTCCCCTAGGGGGCAACAGCCCCAGCATTTT; cdr3_aa: CASSFSPRGQQPQHF
v_call: TRBV12-5; j_call: TRBJ2-3; d_call: NA; clone_size: NA; cdr3_nt: TGTGCTAGTGGTTTGGGTTCGGGGGGCGGATCAGATACGCAGTATTTT; cdr3_aa: CASGLGSGGGSDTQYF
v_call: TRBV5-1; j_call: TRBJ2-7; d_call: TRBD2; clone_size: NA; cdr3_nt: TGCGCCAGCAGCGCGGTGACTAGCGGGGGGTTTAGCTCCTACGAGCAGTACTTC; cdr3_aa: CASSAVTSGGFSSYEQYF
v_call: TRBV30; j_call: TRBJ2-7; d_call: TRBD1; clone_size: few; cdr3_nt: TGTGCCTGGAGTTTAGGGGGACAGGGGGCCTACGAGCAGTACTTC; cdr3_aa: CAWSLGGQGAYEQYF
v_call: TRBV19; j_call: TRBJ1-5; d_call: TRBD1; clone_size: NA; cdr3_nt: TGTGCCAGTAGTATCGGGACAGGGGACCATAGCAATCAGCCCCAGCATTTT; cdr3_aa: CASSIGTGDHSNQPQHF
v_call: TRBV25-1; j_call: TRBJ1-2; d_call: NA; clone_size: NA; cdr3_nt: TGTGCCAGCAGTGGGGGGACTGGGGGGTTATATGGCTACACCTTC; cdr3_aa: CASSGGTGGLYGYTF
v_call: TRBV5-1; j_call: TRBJ1-1; d_call: NA; clone_size: NA; cdr3_nt: TGCGCCAGCAGTTATGGGGAGTTGAACACTGAAGCTTTCTTT; cdr3_aa: CASSYGELNTEAFF
v_call: TRBV11-3; j_call: TRBJ2-1; d_call: NA; clone_size: NA; cdr3_nt: TGTGCCAGCAGCGGGGCCTCGTTCTATGAGCAGTTCTTC; cdr3_aa: CASSGASFYEQFF
v_call: TRBV10-3; j_call: TRBJ1-2; d_call: NA; clone_size: NA; cdr3_nt: TGTGCCATCGGCCAGGGGAGTGTCAATGGCTACACCTTC; cdr3_aa: CAIGQGSVNGYTF
v_call: TRBV5-1; j_call: TRBJ1-5; d_call: NA; clone_size: NA; cdr3_nt: TGCGCCAGCAGCGAACAGGGTAATAGCAATCAGCCCCAGCATTTT; cdr3_aa: CASSEQGNSNQPQHF
v_call: TRBV9; j_call: TRBJ1-4; d_call: NA; clone_size: NA; cdr3_nt: TGTGCCAGCAGCGTAGCAGCCATGGGCAGCTCAACTAATGAAAAACTGTTTTTT; cdr3_aa: CASSVAAMGSSTNEKLFF
v_call: TRBV5-1; j_call: TRBJ1-5; d_call: TRBD1; clone_size: NA; cdr3_nt: TGCGCCAGCAGCTTGGACCCTCCAGGGGGTAGCAATCAGCCCCAGCATTTT; cdr3_aa: CASSLDPPGGSNQPQHF
v_call: TRBV3-1/TRBV3-2; j_call: TRBJ1-5; d_call: NA; clone_size: NA; cdr3_nt: TGTGCCAGCAGCAAGGGAGATTTCGGCAATCAGCCCCAGCATTTT; cdr3_aa: CASSKGDFGNQPQHF
v_call: TRBV5-6; j_call: TRBJ2-5; d_call: NA; clone_size: NA; cdr3_nt: TGTGCCAGCAGCTTAAACAGGGTGAAGACCCAGTACTTC; cdr3_aa: CASSLNRVKTQYF
v_call: TRBV18; j_call: TRBJ2-3; d_call: TRBD2; clone_size: NA; cdr3_nt: TGTGCCAGCTCACCACCGCAGGGAGGGGCAGATACGCAGTATTTT; cdr3_aa: CASSPPQGGADTQYF
v_call: TRBV20-1; j_call: TRBJ1-2; d_call: NA; clone_size: NA; cdr3_nt: TGCAGTGTAGCGGCTAACTATGGCTACACCTTC; cdr3_aa: CSVAANYGYTF
v_call: TRBV19; j_call: TRBJ1-2; d_call: TRBD1; clone_size: once; cdr3_nt: TGTGCCAGTAGTCAAGACAGGGTCGCTGGCTACACCTTC; cdr3_aa: CASSQDRVAGYTF